This TCR beta chain was sequenced in a study of blood T cell repertoires in COVID-19. V was shortened by 4 bases and J by 6 bases, with 13 bases between the two germline ends. Germline CDR1 reads SGHRS; CDR2 reads YFSETQ. There are 14 residues in the CDR3. Method: immunoSEQ multiplex PCR; TCRdb's copy keeps in-frame clones and lacks some. The sample contains more than 55,000 clones, approximately 89% of which appear only once. The specimen sequenced was peripheral blood. The sequence came from a man between 60 and 70 years old with active or convalescent COVID-19. The chain combines TRBV5-1 with TRBJ2-2; the D gene is possibly TRBD1 (6 bases). CDR3 residues: CASSLAGTPGELFF. In DNA form, the CDR3 reads TGCGCCAGCAGCCTGGCAGGGACACCCGGGGAGCTGTTTTTT.